What follows are 11 T cell receptor beta chains derived from one specimen sequenced in a study of PD-1 blockade in classical Hodgkin lymphoma. Data came from immunoSEQ multiplex PCR; TCRdb stores just in-frame clones and leaves some out. The data show about 99,000 clones, roughly 79% seen once. All the patients suffered relapse after autologous stem cell transplantation, and brentuximab vedotin exposure differed. The sample was peripheral blood mononuclear cells (PBMCs), taken before the second cycle of nivolumab. The receptors shown here come from a human donor with classical Hodgkin lymphoma.

The chain uses TRBV2 and TRBJ1-1; 7 bases agree with TRBD1. The germline gives CDR1 SNHLY, CDR2 FYNNEI. The CDR3 contains 15 residues. V lost 6 bases to trimming and J lost 0 bases; unmatched junction nucleotides: 7. The CDR3 nucleotides are TGTGCCAGCAGGGGACAGTTAGGGATGAACACTGAAGCTTTCTTT. It encodes CASRGQLGMNTEAFF.

The gene calls are TRBV6-6 and TRBJ2-1, with TRBD1 matching over 8 bases. Trimming removed 2 bases from V and 7 bases from J; junction bases left unmatched: 7. The CDR3 consists of 15 residues. Per germline, CDR1 MNHNY and CDR2 SVGAGI (reference sequence). The CDR3 DNA follows: TGTGCCAGCAGTTACCAGGGACAGGTGTCGAATGAGCAGTTCTTC. It specifies CASSYQGQVSNEQFF.

J is TRBJ2-7 and V is TRBV6-1; 8 bases are shared with TRBD2. The CDR3 extends over 14 amino acids. Losses at the gene ends were 6 bases for V and 5 bases for J; bases not matched to a gene: 9. Germline values: CDR1 MNHNS, CDR2 SASEGT. CDR3 DNA: TGTGCCAGCAGCGAGCGGGGGACCTTCGACGAGCAGTACTTC. Its translation: CASSERGTFDEQYF.

The chain combines TRBV10-3 with TRBJ1-1; D is perhaps TRBD1 (5 bases). The CDR3 loop spans 11 amino acids. V was trimmed by 8 bases and J by 5 bases, leaving 9 bases between them. CDR1 and CDR2 (germline): ENHRY, SYGVKD. The CDR3, as DNA: TGTGCCATCTCCCAGGGAACTGAAGCTTTCTTT. It specifies CAISQGTEAFF.

The genes are TRBV5-6 and TRBJ2-1; D is ambiguous. The CDR3 consists of 15 residues. Germline V CDR1 and CDR2: SGHDT, YYEEEE. V lost 4 bases, J lost 0 bases, and 11 bases lay in between. The CDR3 here is CASSPPPYSYNEQFF. The CDR3 bases are TGTGCCAGCAGCCCCCCGCCCTACTCCTACAATGAGCAGTTCTTC. Together with reference TRBV5-6 and TRBJ2-1, the CDR3 gives the full variable domain: DAGVTQSPTHLIKTRGQQVTLRCSPKSGHDTVSWYQQALGQGPQFIFQYYEEEERQRGNFPDRFSGHQFPNYSSELNVNALLLGDSALYLCASSPPPYSYNEQFFGPGTRLTVL.

This clone was counted between two and nine times. The CDR3 DNA reads as TGTGCCAGCTCACCCAAACAGGCCTACGAGCAGTACTTC. Translating it yields CASSPKQAYEQYF. The chain uses TRBV18 and TRBJ2-7; the D gene is possibly TRBD1 (5 bases). This CDR3 is 13 amino acids long. Trimming cost V 3 bases and J 2 bases, with 8 bases left between them. Germline-derived CDR1 and CDR2 are KGHSH and LQKENI. Supplemented by reference TRBV18 and TRBJ2-7, the full variable domain reads NAGVMQNPRHLVRRRGQEARLRCSPMKGHSHVYWYRQLPEEGLKFMVYLQKENIIDESGMPKERFSAEFPKEGPSILRIQQVVRGDSAAYFCASSPKQAYEQYFGPGTRLTVT.

The chain carries TRBV9 and TRBJ2-1, with a tentative D call TRBD1 (7 bases). The V gene lost 4 bases and the J gene lost 5 bases, with 13 bases spanning the gap. Germline lookup yields CDR1 SGDLS and CDR2 YYNGEE. The CDR3 is 14 residues long. The CDR3 protein is CASSRGRGDNEQFF. The CDR3 DNA follows: TGTGCCAGCAGCCGGGGCAGGGGGGACAATGAGCAGTTCTTC.

V usage is TRBV6-6 and J usage is TRBJ2-2; perhaps TRBD2 as D (5 bases). CDR3 length equals 15 residues. The germline V gene encodes CDR1 MNHNY and CDR2 SVGAGI (reference sequence). V lost 2 bases to trimming and J lost 4 bases, with 11 bases between them. CDR3: CASSYGGLGTGELFF. DNA for the CDR3: TGTGCCAGCAGTTACGGAGGATTGGGCACCGGGGAGCTGTTTTTT.

Only a few counts were recorded for this clone. The gene calls are TRBV15 and TRBJ1-5; no clear D. The CDR3 is made up of 12 amino acids. The V gene's germline CDR1 is LNHNV and CDR2 YYDKDF (reference sequence). V gave up 3 bases and J gave up 3 bases, with 3 bases separating them. The CDR3 nucleotides are TGTGCCACCAGCAGGTTCAATCAGCCCCAGCATTTT. This gives the protein CATSRFNQPQHF.

This clone was observed once. This chain uses TRBV6-4 with TRBJ2-1; D remains ambiguous. Per the germline V gene, CDR1 is MRHNA and CDR2 is SNTAGT. Trimming left V 1 base short and J 6 bases short, with 16 bases between. This CDR3 is 16 amino acids long. The CDR3 DNA reads as TGTGCCAGCAGTGACTTGGGCAGAAAAACCCTCAATGAGCAGTTCTTC. Its translation: CASSDLGRKTLNEQFF.

The CDR3 DNA sequence: TGTGCCAGCTCACCGACCTGGGGGCCGGGCTATGAAAAACTGTTTTTT. This encodes CASSPTWGPGYEKLFF. The chain has TRBV18 and TRBJ1-4, with D possibly TRBD1 on 6 matching bases. The CDR3 is 16 residues long. V dropped 3 bases and J dropped 6 bases, with 17 bases sitting between them. The germline V gene encodes CDR1 KGHSH and CDR2 LQKENI.